One and the same sample provided the 20 T cell receptor beta chains below, sequenced in a study of T cell repertoires in cytomegalovirus infection. The antigens these receptors bind are not known. One entry per CDR3 protein results from TCRdb running MiXCR on the reads. The data hold a few hundred thousand distinct CDR3 sequences, with 42% observed a single time. The starting material was cultured PBMCs, obtained from culture after CMV antigen stimulation. All receptors come from a human donor in good health (CMV status not recorded). Some clones in this sample may be carry-over from other donors' samples.

This sequence joins TRBV15 and TRBJ2-5; 8 bases are a match to TRBD1. The V and J ends lost 0 bases and 5 bases, in that order; junction bases with no gene match: 14. The CDR3 length is 18 residues. CDR1 and CDR2 (germline): LNHNV, YYDKDF (reference sequence). CDR3 in DNA: TGTGCCACCAGCAGAGATAGGTTGGGCAGGGGGCTTTTGGAGACCCAGTACTTC. Translating gives CATSRDRLGRGLLETQYF. Together with reference TRBV15 and TRBJ2-5, the CDR3 gives the full variable domain: DAMVIQNPRYQVTQFGKPVTLSCSQTLNHNVMYWYQQKSSQAPKLLFHYYDKDFNNEADTPDNFQSRRPNTSFCFLDIRSPGLGDTAMYLCATSRDRLGRGLLETQYFGPGTRLLVL.

This clonotype was found a few times. The V and J genes are TRBV6-1 and TRBJ2-1, with D uncertain. The CDR3 extends over 13 amino acids. V was trimmed by 7 bases and J by 8 bases, leaving 15 bases between them. Germline CDR1 is MNHNS and CDR2 is SASEGT. CDR3 residues: CASTESLSDEQFF. CDR3 nucleotides: TGTGCCAGCACCGAGTCTTTGAGTGATGAGCAGTTCTTC.

The chain uses TRBV7-2 and TRBJ2-3; a weak D match, TRBD1 (6 bases). CDR3 length: 14 residues. Trimming took 5 bases from V and 5 from J, leaving 14 bases between them. Germline V gene data show CDR1 as SGHTA and CDR2 as FQGNSA. CDR3 sequence (DNA): TGTGCCAGCAGCAGCAGACAGGTGGTAGATACGCAGTATTTT. This translates into CASSSRQVVDTQYF.

This clonotype was seen more than once but under ten times. This sequence joins TRBV7-8 and TRBJ2-5; 7 bases line up with TRBD2. V shed 5 bases, J shed 4 bases, and the junction held 10 bases outside the gene matches. The germline gives CDR1 SGHVS, CDR2 FQNEAQ. The CDR3 has 15 residues. CDR3 protein: CASSLGGVWGETQYF. In DNA form, the CDR3 reads TGTGCCAGCAGCCTTGGGGGGGTGTGGGGAGAGACCCAGTACTTC.

In its sample, this clonotype was seen a few times. The chain uses TRBV6-5 and TRBJ1-3; 8 bases are a match to TRBD1. Germline CDR1 and CDR2: MNHEY and SVGAGI. There are 12 residues in the CDR3. J lost 7 bases, V lost 5 bases, and 1 base had no gene match. This chain's CDR3 is CASSNRGNTIYF. The DNA of the CDR3 is TGTGCCAGCAGTAACAGGGGGAACACCATATATTTT.

A few counts support this clonotype. The chain is built from TRBV12-3 or TRBV12-4 and TRBJ2-1; TRBD1 is a possible D gene (6 bases). V lost 5 bases and J 6 bases, leaving 14 bases between the germline ends. The CDR3 spans 14 residues. DNA for the CDR3: TGTGCCAGCAGTCTCCGGACAGATCGCAATGAGCAGTTCTTC. Protein: CASSLRTDRNEQFF.

The chain couples TRBV5-1 to TRBJ2-1, with TRBD1 as a possible D gene (6 bases). Germline CDR1 and CDR2: SGHRS and YFSETQ. The V end was cut by 3 bases, the J end by 4 bases, with 14 bases between. The CDR3 is 15 amino acids. The CDR3: CASSSRSGTYNEQFF. In DNA form, the CDR3 reads TGCGCCAGCAGCTCCCGATCAGGGACATACAATGAGCAGTTCTTC.

The V and J genes are TRBV7-2 and TRBJ1-4; weak D call: TRBD1 (5 bases). Germline V gives CDR1 SGHTA, CDR2 FQGNSA. V dropped 5 bases and J dropped 11 bases, with 18 bases sitting between them. CDR3 size: 14 residues. The CDR3 spells CASSPAWGGGKLFF. CDR3 coding DNA: TGTGCCAGCAGCCCTGCTTGGGGGGGGGGGAAACTGTTTTTT.

The chain joins TRBV28 to TRBJ2-1, with D possibly matching TRBD2 (5 bases). Trimming shortened V by 6 bases and J by 1 base, and 13 bases separated the two germline ends. This CDR3 spans 15 amino acids. Germline values: CDR1 MDHEN, CDR2 SYDVKM. CDR3 sequence (DNA): TGTGCCAGCAGACCCGGGATCAGGTCCTACAATGAGCAGTTCTTC. It translates to CASRPGIRSYNEQFF.

This clonotype was detected only a few times. This chain links TRBV6-6 with TRBJ1-5; the match to TRBD1 covers 9 bases. CDR1 and CDR2 (germline): MNHNY, SVGAGI (reference sequence). The V gene end was trimmed by 6 bases and the J gene end by 2 bases; junction bases not matched to a gene: 8. The CDR3 length is 16 residues. This CDR3 is CASRITGGYGNQPQHF. The CDR3 coding sequence is TGTGCCAGCAGGATCACAGGGGGCTATGGCAATCAGCCCCAGCATTTT.

V gene TRBV12-3 or TRBV12-4 combines with J gene TRBJ2-3, with D maybe TRBD2 (6 bases). The CDR3 contains 18 residues. V was pared by 3 bases and J by 0 bases, with 19 bases between. The CDR3 region is CASSFPRQRATSTDTQYF. The CDR3 DNA reads TGTGCCAGCAGTTTCCCGCGCCAGCGGGCAACTAGCACAGATACGCAGTATTTT.

This sequence joins TRBV7-8 and TRBJ2-5, with 9 positions matching TRBD1. Looked up from germline, CDR1 is SGHVS and CDR2 is FQNEAQ. V shed 5 bases, J shed 5 bases, and the junction held 21 bases outside the gene matches. The CDR3 runs to 19 residues. The DNA for the CDR3 is TGTGCCAGCAGCCGATTACCCGGACAGGGGCCTACTCCTGGGGAGACCCAGTACTTC. Translating it yields CASSRLPGQGPTPGETQYF.

The chain has TRBV18 and TRBJ1-2, with D maybe TRBD1 (5 bases). Looked up from germline, CDR1 is KGHSH and CDR2 is LQKENI. CDR3 length: 14 amino acids. V was shortened by 3 bases and J by 5 bases, with 13 bases between the two germline ends. DNA for the CDR3: TGTGCCAGCTCACCGAGGGCGGACATATATGGCTACACCTTC. It is translated as CASSPRADIYGYTF.

The rearrangement joins TRBV7-2 to TRBJ2-1; weak D call: TRBD2 (6 bases). The CDR3 is made up of 14 amino acids. V was trimmed by 3 bases and J by 9 bases, leaving 15 bases between them. Germline V lookup: CDR1 SGHTA, CDR2 FQGNSA. The CDR3 bases are TGTGCCAGCAGCTTTGGGGACTTGTCGGGTGAGCAGTTCTTC. Translation gives CASSFGDLSGEQFF.

This clonotype showed up just a few times. The rearrangement joins TRBV6-5 to TRBJ2-7; D assignment may be TRBD1 or TRBD2 (5 bases each). The CDR3 is 12 amino acids. Trimming shortened V by 7 bases and J by 6 bases, and 13 bases separated the two germline ends. The germline CDR1 and CDR2 sequences are MNHEY and SVGAGI. CDR3 loop: CASTKGGGEQYF. The CDR3, as DNA: TGTGCCAGCACCAAGGGTGGGGGCGAGCAGTACTTC.

This clonotype was seen a handful of times. V and J are TRBV11-2 and TRBJ2-5; maybe TRBD1 (6 bases). Deletions cut 3 bases from V and 5 bases from J, with 16 bases between. CDR3 length: 15 amino acids. From germline, CDR1 is SGHAT and CDR2 FQNNGV. The CDR3 coding sequence is TGTGCCAGCAGCTTCACCCCCAGGGGTGGCGAGACCCAGTACTTC. It translates to CASSFTPRGGETQYF.

This clonotype has a handful of counts. The rearrangement links TRBV6-2 or TRBV6-3 to TRBJ2-7, with D perhaps TRBD2 (6 bases). This CDR3 contains 15 residues. Germline values: CDR1 MNHEY, CDR2 SVGEGT. Trimming took 7 bases from V and 1 from J, leaving 17 bases between them. DNA of the CDR3: TGTGCCAGCACTGGTGGGGAGGCTTATTCCTACGAGCAGTACTTC. Translated: CASTGGEAYSYEQYF.

The genes are TRBV10-3 and TRBJ2-3; 9 nucleotides match TRBD1. The CDR3 extends over 13 amino acids. CDR1 and CDR2 from the germline V gene are ENHRY and SYGVKD. The CDR3: CARAQGASDTQYF. The CDR3 coding sequence is TGTGCACGGGCACAGGGGGCCTCAGATACGCAGTATTTT.

CDR3 loop: CASSYLTSGYEQYF. The CDR3 region has the DNA TGTGCCAGCAGCTACCTGACTAGCGGGTACGAGCAGTACTTC. V is TRBV7-2 and J is TRBJ2-7; TRBD2 matches at 10 bases. The V and J ends lost 4 bases and 4 bases, in that order; junction bases with no gene match: 4. The CDR3 covers 14 residues. In germline, CDR1 is SGHTA, CDR2 FQGNSA.

A few counts support this clonotype. The CDR3 region has the DNA TGTGCCAGCAGCTGGGTGGATTCCTACGAGCAGTACTTC. This encodes CASSWVDSYEQYF. The chain recombines TRBV11-2 with TRBJ2-7; D gene unclear. CDR3 size: 13 residues. Between the trimmed V and J ends, which lost 4 bases and 1 base, there was a span of 8 bases. The V gene's germline CDR1 is SGHAT and CDR2 FQNNGV.